This TCR beta chain was identified in a study of T cells in Graves' hyperthyroidism and ophthalmopathy. Findings and caveats of the study: Onset of ophthalmopathy came a median roughly 6.5 months after the model predicted it.

Researchers took RNA transcripts and amplified the TCR beta CDR3 regions from them. TCR CDR3 underwent first-round RT-PCR with the HTBI primer set. TCRdb fed the multiplex PCR reads into MiXCR, producing one record per CDR3 protein. The data contain about 600,000 distinct CDR3 sequences, more than 15% of them singletons. As regards this clonotype: Antigen unknown.

Germline V lookup: CDR1 MDHEN, CDR2 SYDVKM. V was cut by 6 bases and J by 3 bases, with 15 bases left in between. The CDR3 consists of 15 residues. This sequence was found in a woman between 40 and 50 years old with Graves' ophthalmopathy. This chain joins TRBV28 and TRBJ1-5; D is uncertain. The sequenced sample consisted of blood. The CDR3 DNA sequence: TGTGCCAGCAGGGGGATAGGGAGCGCCAATCAGCCCCAGCATTTT. Translated, it gives CASRGIGSANQPQHF.